The clone carrying this T cell receptor beta chain was detected only a few times. Its target is not known. The sample originates from a study of beta chain features in type 1 diabetes. Study background: The patients were much like the healthy donors in age, gender and cell yields.

Study outcomes and limitations: Shortening that was moderate but significant affected the TCRB CDR3s of Type 1 diabetes patients in all four CD4+ subsets. The VDJ junctions of type 1 diabetes patients carried fewer insertions and more deletions.

V was shortened by 2 bases and J by 9 bases, with 17 bases between the two germline ends. Germline-derived CDR1 and CDR2 are GTSNPN and SVGIG (reference sequence). The CDR3 loop spans 14 amino acids. The investigators reverse transcribed all of the isolated RNA, so they sequenced expressed TCRB transcripts. Assay: immunoSEQ multiplex PCR; the TCRdb copy retains only in-frame clones and omits some. In the table there are 680,000 or so clones, roughly 13% of which are singletons. Averaging roughly 120 mL, one heparinised blood draw came from each individual donor. Sequenced: naive CD4+ T cells from blood. V is TRBV30 and J is TRBJ1-5, with D uncertain. This receptor was identified in a man aged 18 to 30 with type 1 diabetes. The CDR3 bases are TGTGCCTGGAGTCTTGGTAGAGCTGATCGGCCCCAGCATTTT. It specifies CAWSLGRADRPQHF.